This T cell receptor (beta chain) stems from a study of cytomegalovirus exposure and HLA in healthy donors. The PCR contained 60 Vbeta and 13 Jbeta primers. Sequencing used immunoSEQ multiplex PCR; TCRdb keeps in-frame clones, though not all of them. Of approximately 200,000 clones listed, around 79% are singletons. Findings of the study overall: Overall, approximately 150 TCR beta chains were annotated as cytomegalovirus-associated. Further analysis, carried out later, found HLA-associated TCR beta chains more clonally expanded than equally common other chains.

Per germline, CDR1 LNHDA and CDR2 SQIVND (reference sequence). Trimming took off 4 bases at V and 5 bases at J, with 11 bases between the two ends. CDR3 length: 13 residues. On this clone: Its matching antigen is unknown.

The chain is built from TRBV19 and TRBJ1-1, with a weak D call TRBD1 (5 bases). Material for sequencing was PBMCs. The receptor was isolated from a girl aged 10-17 years in good health and CMV-seropositive. The CDR3 DNA is TGTGCCAGTAGTAACGGGGGTGGTACTGAAGCTTTCTTT. This sequence encodes CASSNGGGTEAFF.